A single sample is the source of the 27 T cell receptor beta chains below, sequenced in a study of T cell repertoires in cytomegalovirus infection. Each CDR3 protein gets one entry after TCRdb re-called the reads with MiXCR. The table includes under 200,000 distinct CDR3 sequences, roughly 9% detected once. The sample taken for sequencing was PBMCs. The receptor set was obtained from a human donor in good health (CMV status not recorded). Some clones in this sample may be carry-over from other donors' samples.

This clonotype was seen repeatedly, ten times or more. This chain connects TRBV28 to TRBJ2-3, with TRBD2 matching 8 bases. Germline V gene sequence: CDR1 MDHEN, CDR2 SYDVKM. V trimming: 7 bases; J trimming: 4 bases; junction bases outside the gene matches: 10. The CDR3 has 15 residues. The CDR3 loop is CASTAGALFADTQYF. The CDR3 DNA is TGTGCCAGCACAGCGGGAGCATTATTCGCAGATACGCAGTATTTT.

This clonotype was counted a few times. The chain recombines TRBV6-2 or TRBV6-3 with TRBJ2-3; a weak D match, TRBD2 (6 bases). V was clipped by 0 bases and J by 0 bases, with 10 bases between them. This CDR3 region has 16 residues. In germline, CDR1 is MNHEY, CDR2 SVGEGT. For the CDR3, the DNA is TGTGCCAGCAGTTACTCGACTAGGACTAGCACAGATACGCAGTATTTT. Translated: CASSYSTRTSTDTQYF.

This clonotype was seen at least ten times. The chain is built from TRBV7-6 and TRBJ2-3, with 9 positions matching TRBD1. This CDR3 is 20 amino acids long. In germline, CDR1 is SGHVS, CDR2 FNYEAQ. The J segment lost 2 bases and the V segment lost 0 bases, leaving 15 bases of the junction unmatched. This CDR3 is CASSLALIPPGQGITDTQYF. CDR3 DNA: TGTGCCAGCAGCTTAGCCTTAATTCCCCCGGGACAGGGAATCACAGATACGCAGTATTTT.

The table lists this clonotype with many counts. The J gene is TRBJ2-5, the V gene TRBV12-3 or TRBV12-4; D may be TRBD2 (5 bases). Trimming shortened V by 3 bases and J by 4 bases, and 9 bases separated the two germline ends. This CDR3 is 13 amino acids long. The CDR3 DNA follows: TGTGCCAGCAGTTTGGCGGGTACAGAGACCCAGTACTTC. Translation: CASSLAGTETQYF.

This chain uses TRBV28 with TRBJ1-1; D is unclear. The CDR3 is 14 amino acids. The germline V and J ends were trimmed by 3 bases and 7 bases, with 15 bases remaining between them. The germline CDR1 and CDR2 sequences are MDHEN and SYDVKM. In DNA, the CDR3 is TGTGCCAGCAGTTTTCTGACGTCAGATTTTGAAGCTTTCTTT. It codes for CASSFLTSDFEAFF.

This clonotype has a handful of counts. The J gene is TRBJ2-3, the V gene TRBV20-1, with a weak D call TRBD2 (5 bases). The CDR3 loop spans 14 amino acids. Deletions cut 5 bases from V and 1 base from J, with 13 bases between. Germline-derived CDR1 and CDR2 are DFQATT and SNEGSKA (reference sequence). Here the CDR3 DNA reads TGCAGTGCTCCAAGCCTAGCTGGCACAGATACGCAGTATTTT. It translates to CSAPSLAGTDTQYF.

This clonotype was found a few times. This chain connects TRBV7-2 to TRBJ2-5; tentatively, D is TRBD2 (6 bases). CDR1 and CDR2 from the germline V gene are SGHTA and FQGNSA. With 5 bases removed from V and 3 bases from J, the gap between germline ends came to 10 bases. This CDR3 is built from 13 residues. This chain's CDR3 is CASSVSGEETQYF. The CDR3 nucleotides are TGTGCCAGCAGCGTCTCGGGAGAAGAGACCCAGTACTTC.

The gene calls are TRBV30 and TRBJ1-2; 10 nucleotides line up with TRBD1. V lost 2 bases to trimming and J lost 7 bases; unmatched junction nucleotides: 7. Germline CDR1 is GTSNPN and CDR2 is SVGIG (reference sequence). This CDR3 has 14 residues. The CDR3 is CAWSRDRGSSGYTF. The CDR3 DNA sequence: TGTGCCTGGAGTAGGGACAGGGGATCAAGTGGCTACACCTTC. Together with reference TRBV30 and TRBJ1-2, the CDR3 gives the full variable domain: SQTIHQWPATLVQPVGSPLSLECTVEGTSNPNLYWYRQAAGRGLQLLFYSVGIGQISSEVPQNLSASRPQDRQFILSSKKLLLSDSGFYLCAWSRDRGSSGYTFGSGTRLTVV.

This clonotype was detected many times. V is TRBV7-2 and J is TRBJ1-2; 11 nucleotides agree with TRBD1. The CDR3 runs 17 residues. Unmatched junction bases numbered 15, after V lost 5 bases and J lost 7 bases. Germline V lookup: CDR1 SGHTA, CDR2 FQGNSA. The CDR3 bases are TGTGCCAGCAGCGTAAGTGGACAGGGGGCGCTCGGCGGTGGCTACACCTTC. It codes for CASSVSGQGALGGGYTF.

This clonotype was recorded many times. The genes are TRBV28 and TRBJ2-1; D ambiguous. Germline CDR1 and CDR2: MDHEN and SYDVKM. V lost 3 bases and J 5 bases, leaving 8 bases between the germline ends. CDR3 length: 13 residues. CDR3 bases: TGTGCCAGCAGTTTTCTTGAAGACAATGAGCAGTTCTTC. Its translation: CASSFLEDNEQFF.

This clonotype was seen at least ten times. This chain uses TRBV7-8 with TRBJ2-5, with D hard to call. V was pared by 0 bases and J by 0 bases, with 8 bases between. Germline CDR1 and CDR2: SGHVS and FQNEAQ. The CDR3 spans 15 residues. CDR3 in DNA: TGTGCCAGCAGCTTAGCGTTCAACTACCAAGAGACCCAGTACTTC. It codes for CASSLAFNYQETQYF.

Ten or more counts support this clonotype. The chain has TRBV7-2 and TRBJ1-2; tentative D call: TRBD1 (6 bases). The CDR3 has 17 residues. Trimming shortened V by 2 bases and J by 1 base, and 17 bases separated the two germline ends. Germline V gene lookup returns CDR1 SGHTA and CDR2 FQGNSA. CDR3 nucleotides: TGTGCCAGCAGCTTAAGATCAGGAACAGGGCTTAACTATGGCTACACCTTC. It codes for CASSLRSGTGLNYGYTF.

This clonotype was recorded a few times. A much larger clonotype is one base distant, so this may be a read error. The genes are TRBV28 and TRBJ1-1; D gene unclear. V lost 7 bases and J 5 bases, leaving 11 bases between the germline ends. The CDR3 is made up of 12 amino acids. CDR1 and CDR2 from the germline V gene are MDHEN and SYDVKM. CDR3 in amino acids: CASTFAGTEAFF. For the CDR3, the DNA is TGTGCCAGCACCTTTGCGGGGACTGAAGCTTTCTTT.

This clonotype has a count of ten or more. The genes are TRBV28 and TRBJ2-1, with 11 bases matching TRBD2. J gave up 2 bases and V 6 bases, and 6 bases lay outside the gene matches. CDR1 and CDR2 (germline): MDHEN, SYDVKM. This CDR3 is built from 16 residues. The CDR3 is CASSRRLAGPYNEQFF. The CDR3 DNA follows: TGTGCCAGCAGCAGGAGACTAGCGGGACCCTACAATGAGCAGTTCTTC.

In this sample, this clonotype turned up a few times. The chain couples TRBV11-2 to TRBJ1-3; no clear D gene. The CDR3 sequence is 16 residues long. V gave up 4 bases and J gave up 0 bases, with 13 bases separating them. Germline V gives CDR1 SGHAT, CDR2 FQNNGV. CDR3 protein: CASSYRAQTSGNTIYF. CDR3 nucleotides: TGTGCCAGCAGCTACCGGGCCCAGACCTCTGGAAACACCATATATTTT.

This clonotype was counted at least ten times. The gene calls are TRBV19 and TRBJ2-5; tentatively, D is TRBD2 (5 bases). V was shortened by 2 bases and J by 3 bases, with 10 bases between the two germline ends. Germline V gene sequence: CDR1 LNHDA, CDR2 SQIVND (reference sequence). This CDR3 spans 14 amino acids. In DNA, the CDR3 is TGTGCCAGTAGTATATTTGACGGGAAAGAGACCCAGTACTTC. Translation gives CASSIFDGKETQYF.

This chain uses TRBV11-2 with TRBJ1-1; 8 nucleotides line up with TRBD1. Germline V gene lookup returns CDR1 SGHAT and CDR2 FQNNGV. With 7 bases clipped from V and 1 base from J, the junction kept 8 bases outside the gene matches. The CDR3 is 15 residues long. CDR3 amino acids: CASTPQGAENTEAFF. CDR3 coding DNA: TGTGCCAGCACCCCCCAGGGGGCCGAGAACACTGAAGCTTTCTTT.

This clonotype showed up just a few times. The chain links TRBV20-1 to TRBJ1-2; 7 bases are a match to TRBD1. This CDR3 comprises 16 residues. Germline CDR1 reads DFQATT; CDR2 reads SNEGSKA (reference sequence). V lost 6 bases, J lost 4 bases, and 17 bases stayed unmatched. CDR3 nucleotide sequence: TGCAGTGCCGCGACAGGGTTGGAGGGCGGTAGCTATGGCTACACCTTC. This sequence encodes CSAATGLEGGSYGYTF.

This clonotype appeared many times. The chain has TRBV7-6 and TRBJ2-1; D gene ambiguous. The V end lost 2 bases, the J end lost 6 bases, and 5 bases lay between the germline ends. CDR1 is SGHVS, CDR2 FNYEAQ, per germline. The CDR3 has 12 residues. This CDR3 is CASSLNFNEQFF. Written as DNA, the CDR3 is TGTGCCAGCAGCTTAAATTTCAATGAGCAGTTCTTC.

Many counts were recorded for this clonotype. The chain carries TRBV23-1 and TRBJ1-4, with D uncertain. TRBV23-1 is recorded as an ORF, its role being uncertain. The germline V and J ends were trimmed by 2 bases and 5 bases, with 12 bases remaining between them. This CDR3 has 15 amino acids. CDR3 loop: CASSQGARRNEKLFF. CDR3 nucleotides: TGCGCCAGCAGTCAAGGTGCCCGGCGCAATGAAAAACTGTTTTTT.

This clonotype was observed at least ten times. The chain recombines TRBV12-3 or TRBV12-4 with TRBJ2-7; no clear D gene. This CDR3 comprises 12 residues. V dropped 6 bases and J dropped 3 bases, with 9 bases sitting between them. The CDR3 is CASSLVHYEQYF. CDR3 in DNA: TGTGCCAGCAGCCTAGTGCACTACGAGCAGTACTTC.

The V and J genes are TRBV7-2 and TRBJ2-3; D remains ambiguous. CDR1 is SGHTA, CDR2 FQGNSA, per germline. The length of the CDR3 is 13 residues. The V and J ends lost 3 bases and 10 bases respectively, with 14 bases between them. The CDR3 protein is CASSLVQARAQYF. For the CDR3, the DNA is TGTGCCAGCAGCTTGGTCCAAGCTAGGGCGCAGTATTTT. Full variable domain (remainder filled in from reference TRBV7-2 and TRBJ2-3): GAGVSQSPSNKVTEKGKDVELRCDPISGHTALYWYRQSLGQGLEFLIYFQGNSAPDKSGLPSDRFSAERTGGSVSTLTIQRTQQEDSAVYLCASSLVQARAQYFGPGTRLTVL.

In this sample, this clonotype turned up many times. V gene TRBV7-2 combines with J gene TRBJ2-3; 7 bases are shared with TRBD1. The CDR3 is made up of 14 amino acids. V trimming: 5 bases; J trimming: 5 bases; junction bases outside the gene matches: 7. Germline CDR1 SGHTA, CDR2 FQGNSA. The CDR3 loop reads CASSPDRAGDTQYF. Here the CDR3 DNA reads TGTGCCAGCAGCCCAGACAGGGCGGGAGATACGCAGTATTTT.

This clonotype was counted only a few times. CDR3 loop: CATRPAGSQSIYGYTF. The CDR3 DNA sequence: TGTGCCACTAGACCGGCGGGGTCCCAGAGCATCTACGGCTACACCTTC. This sequence joins TRBV28 and TRBJ1-2, with D unresolved. Per the germline V gene, CDR1 is MDHEN and CDR2 is SYDVKM. V lost 10 bases and J 8 bases, leaving 29 bases between the germline ends. This CDR3 is 16 amino acids long.

In its sample, this clonotype was seen many times. The chain couples TRBV5-1 to TRBJ2-2; maybe TRBD1 (6 bases). Germline values: CDR1 SGHRS, CDR2 YFSETQ. This CDR3 has 15 amino acids. Trimming removed 5 bases from V and 6 bases from J, with 17 bases in between. In nucleotides, the CDR3 is TGCGCCAGCAGAACTCGGACAGAACTTCCCGGGGAGCTGTTTTTT. It codes for CASRTRTELPGELFF.

This clonotype was seen more than once but under ten times. The chain couples TRBV29-1 to TRBJ1-1; D might be TRBD1 (6 bases). The V end lost 5 bases, the J end lost 2 bases, and 12 bases lay between the germline ends. In germline, CDR1 is SQVTM, CDR2 ANQGSEA. CDR3 length: 13 residues. The CDR3 coding sequence is TGCAGCGTTTACGACAGGACAAACACTGAAGCTTTCTTT. This translates into CSVYDRTNTEAFF.

This clonotype was counted a few times. The chain carries TRBV20-1 and TRBJ2-1; TRBD2 matches at 8 bases. Trimming took 3 bases from V and 12 from J; bases not matched to a gene: 13. The CDR3 is 14 residues long. Germline CDR1 and CDR2: DFQATT and SNEGSKA (reference sequence). The CDR3 region has the DNA TGCAGTGCTAGGGACCAGCGGGGGCCCTTTAGGCAGTTCTTC. As protein: CSARDQRGPFRQFF.